The entry below describes one T cell receptor (beta chain). Its specificity is not known. The data are from a study of cytomegalovirus exposure and HLA in healthy donors. PCR amplification relied on 60 Vbeta primers (plus 13 Jbeta primers). Profiling relied on immunoSEQ multiplex PCR, and the TCRdb table lists in-frame clones only, not all of them. This table has 90,000 to 150,000 clones, roughly 63% appearing once. Findings of the study overall: It was reported that TCR beta sequences correctly inferred the HLA-A and HLA-B alleles for most subjects. When analyzed later, a missense DCLRE1C variant was found to be linked to TCR beta V- and J-gene trimming. In vitro testing confirmed three CMV-associated chains as specific for CMV antigens. Apart from CMV serostatus, no immune exposure information was available.

Sequencing was carried out using PBMCs. The source of this sequence is a man between 40 and 49 years old in good health and CMV-seropositive.

In DNA, the CDR3 is TGTGCCAGCAGCTTACAGGACTACTACGAGCAGTACTTC. Residues: CASSLQDYYEQYF. The chain employs TRBV7-8 and TRBJ2-7, with a possible D match to TRBD2 (6 bases). Trimming left V 2 bases short and J 3 bases short, with 8 bases between. The CDR3 is 13 residues long. Germline CDR1 SGHVS, CDR2 FQNEAQ.